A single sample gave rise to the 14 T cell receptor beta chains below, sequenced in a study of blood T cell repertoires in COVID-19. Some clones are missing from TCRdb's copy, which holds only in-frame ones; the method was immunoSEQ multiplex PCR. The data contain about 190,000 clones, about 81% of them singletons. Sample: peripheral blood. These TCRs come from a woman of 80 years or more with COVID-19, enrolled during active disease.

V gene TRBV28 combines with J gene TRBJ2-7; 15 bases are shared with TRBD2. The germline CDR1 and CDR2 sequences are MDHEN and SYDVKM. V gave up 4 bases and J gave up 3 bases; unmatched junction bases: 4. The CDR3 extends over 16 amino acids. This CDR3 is CASSSTGLAGGYEQYF. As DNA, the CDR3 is TGTGCCAGCAGTTCGACGGGACTAGCGGGGGGCTACGAGCAGTACTTC. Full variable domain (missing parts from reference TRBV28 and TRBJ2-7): DVKVTQSSRYLVKRTGEKVFLECVQDMDHENMFWYRQDPGLGLRLIYFSYDVKMKEKGDIPEGYSVSREKKERFSLILESASTNQTSMYLCASSSTGLAGGYEQYFGPGTRLTVT.

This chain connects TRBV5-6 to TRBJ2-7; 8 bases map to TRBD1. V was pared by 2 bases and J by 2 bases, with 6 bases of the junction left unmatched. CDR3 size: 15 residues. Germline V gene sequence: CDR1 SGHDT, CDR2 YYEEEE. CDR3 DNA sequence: TGTGCCAGCAGCTTCGGACAGGGAAACCCCTACGAGCAGTACTTC. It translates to CASSFGQGNPYEQYF.

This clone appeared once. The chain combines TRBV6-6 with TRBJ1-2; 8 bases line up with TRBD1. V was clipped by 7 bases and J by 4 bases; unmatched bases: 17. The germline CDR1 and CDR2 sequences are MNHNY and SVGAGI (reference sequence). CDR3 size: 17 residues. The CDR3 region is CASIRTGITLGFYGYTF. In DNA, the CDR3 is TGTGCCAGCATTCGGACAGGGATTACTCTAGGGTTCTATGGCTACACCTTC.

The DNA of the CDR3 is TGTGCCAGCAGCTTAGCGGACAGGGTCCGGCCTAATAATGAAAAACTGTTTTTT. Translated, it gives CASSLADRVRPNNEKLFF. The gene calls are TRBV7-9 and TRBJ1-4; 8 bases align to TRBD1. V gave up 0 bases and J gave up 4 bases; unmatched junction bases: 10. Germline values: CDR1 SEHNR, CDR2 FQNEAQ (reference sequence). CDR3 length equals 18 residues. Full variable domain (rest looked up from reference TRBV7-9 and TRBJ1-4): DTGVSQNPRHKITKRGQNVTFRCDPISEHNRLYWYRQTLGQGPEFLTYFQNEAQLEKSRLLSDRFSAERPKGSFSTLEIQRTEQGDSAMYLCASSLADRVRPNNEKLFFGSGTQLSVL.

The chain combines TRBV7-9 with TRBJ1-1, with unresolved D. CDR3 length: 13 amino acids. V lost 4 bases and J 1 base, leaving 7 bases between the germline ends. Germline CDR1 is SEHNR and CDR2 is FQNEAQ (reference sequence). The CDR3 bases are TGTGCCAGCAGCTATACAGAGAACACTGAAGCTTTCTTT. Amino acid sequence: CASSYTENTEAFF.

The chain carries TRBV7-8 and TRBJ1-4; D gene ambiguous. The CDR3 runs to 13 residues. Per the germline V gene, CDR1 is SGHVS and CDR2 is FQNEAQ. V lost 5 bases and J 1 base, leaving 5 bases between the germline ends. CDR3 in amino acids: CASSPGTNEKLFF. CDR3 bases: TGTGCCAGCAGCCCGGGAACTAATGAAAAACTGTTTTTT.

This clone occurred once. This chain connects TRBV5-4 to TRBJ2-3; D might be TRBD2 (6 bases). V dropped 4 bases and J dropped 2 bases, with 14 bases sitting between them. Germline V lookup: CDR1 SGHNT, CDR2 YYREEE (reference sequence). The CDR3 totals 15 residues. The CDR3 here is CASSVLGGVTDTQYF. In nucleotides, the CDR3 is TGTGCCAGCAGCGTCCTGGGCGGGGTCACAGATACGCAGTATTTT.

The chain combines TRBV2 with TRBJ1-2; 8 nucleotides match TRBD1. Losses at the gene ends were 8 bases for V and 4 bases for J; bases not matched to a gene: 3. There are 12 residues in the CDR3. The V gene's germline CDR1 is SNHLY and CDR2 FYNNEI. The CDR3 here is CASRQGIYGYTF. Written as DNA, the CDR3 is TGTGCCAGCCGACAGGGGATCTATGGCTACACCTTC.

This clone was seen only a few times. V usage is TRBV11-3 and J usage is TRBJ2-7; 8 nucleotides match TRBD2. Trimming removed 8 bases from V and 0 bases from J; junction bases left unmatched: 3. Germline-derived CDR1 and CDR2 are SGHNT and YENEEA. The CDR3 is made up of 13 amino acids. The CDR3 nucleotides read TGTGCCAGCGGAGCGGGGGCCTCCTACGAGCAGTACTTC. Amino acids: CASGAGASYEQYF.

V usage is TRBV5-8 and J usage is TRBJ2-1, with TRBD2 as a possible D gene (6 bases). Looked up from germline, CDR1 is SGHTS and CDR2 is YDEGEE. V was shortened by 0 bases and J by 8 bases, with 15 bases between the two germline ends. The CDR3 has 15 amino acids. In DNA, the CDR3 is TGTGCCAGCAGCTTGGTCGGCGGGATCGGGGATGAGCAGTTCTTC. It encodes CASSLVGGIGDEQFF.

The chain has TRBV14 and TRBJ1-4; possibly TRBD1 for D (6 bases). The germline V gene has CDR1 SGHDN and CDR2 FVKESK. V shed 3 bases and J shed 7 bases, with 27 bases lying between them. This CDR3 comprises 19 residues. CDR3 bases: TGTGCCAGCAGCCAGGGGTACACAGGGTTGGGATTCAGAGGTGAAAAACTGTTTTTT. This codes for CASSQGYTGLGFRGEKLFF.

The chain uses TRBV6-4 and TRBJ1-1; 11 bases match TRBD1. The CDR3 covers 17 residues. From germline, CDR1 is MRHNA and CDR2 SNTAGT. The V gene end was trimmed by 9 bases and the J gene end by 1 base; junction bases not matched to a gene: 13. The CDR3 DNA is TGTGCCAGTGCCGGGACAGGGGGGCGCTCGGGGAACACTGAAGCTTTCTTT. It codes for CASAGTGGRSGNTEAFF.

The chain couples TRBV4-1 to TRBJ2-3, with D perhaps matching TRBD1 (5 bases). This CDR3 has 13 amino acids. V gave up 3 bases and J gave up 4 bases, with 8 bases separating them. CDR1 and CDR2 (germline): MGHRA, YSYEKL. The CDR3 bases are TGCGCCAGCAGCCAGAAGGGGTCAGATACGCAGTATTTT. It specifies CASSQKGSDTQYF.

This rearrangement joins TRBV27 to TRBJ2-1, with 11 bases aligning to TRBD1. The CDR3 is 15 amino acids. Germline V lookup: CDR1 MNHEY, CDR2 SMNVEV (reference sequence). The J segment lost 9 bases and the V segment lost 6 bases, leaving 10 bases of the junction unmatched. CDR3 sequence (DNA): TGTGCCAGCAGCCTCCCCGGACAGGGGGCAGGTGAGCAGTTCTTC. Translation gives CASSLPGQGAGEQFF.